This T cell receptor (beta chain) was obtained from a study of blood T cell repertoires in COVID-19. V lost 0 bases and J 1 base, leaving 11 bases between the germline ends. This CDR3 has 16 residues. Germline loops: CDR1 SGHTS, CDR2 YDEGEE. Produced via immunoSEQ multiplex PCR; TCRdb's table is partial and in-frame only. This sample has 250,000 to 350,000 clones; roughly 90% occur once, and the top ten carry about an eighth. The chain recombines TRBV5-8 with TRBJ1-3; the D gene is possibly TRBD1 (5 bases). Sequencing was performed on peripheral blood. This TCR derives from a woman aged 55-70 years with acute or convalescent COVID-19. CDR3 sequence reads: CASSLAFRGSGNTIYF. In nucleotides, the CDR3 is TGTGCCAGCAGCTTGGCCTTTAGGGGATCTGGAAACACCATATATTTT.